These 10 T cell receptor beta chains were sequenced from one sample in a study of shared T cell receptors in the human thymus. Assay used: immunoSEQ multiplex PCR; TCRdb lists only in-frame clones, some missing. The table lists some 700,000 clones, 75% to 90% of them singletons. In addition, the sample was reused for a study of human thymus T cells.

Sequencing was done on a sample of thymocytes. Receptors originate from a girl less than two years old with a congenital heart defect.

This clone was recorded only once. The chain has TRBV5-8 and TRBJ2-7; a possible D gene is TRBD2 (7 bases). The germline gives CDR1 SGHTS, CDR2 YDEGEE. With 0 bases removed from V and 4 bases from J, the gap between germline ends came to 17 bases. The CDR3 has 16 amino acids. The CDR3 spells CASSLGARGGGYEQYF. The DNA of the CDR3 is TGTGCCAGCAGCTTGGGGGCGCGAGGGGGGGGGTACGAGCAGTACTTC.

J is TRBJ2-2 and V is TRBV7-2; 7 nucleotides match TRBD2. The V gene end was trimmed by 0 bases and the J gene end by 2 bases; junction bases not matched to a gene: 6. Germline V gene sequence: CDR1 SGHTA, CDR2 FQGNSA. CDR3 length: 17 amino acids. This chain's CDR3 is CASSLARGTINTGELFF. The CDR3 nucleotides read TGTGCCAGCAGCTTAGCGCGGGGGACTATTAACACCGGGGAGCTGTTTTTT.

The chain links TRBV9 to TRBJ2-1, with D perhaps TRBD2 (5 bases). V shed 0 bases and J shed 5 bases, with 9 bases lying between them. CDR3 length: 14 amino acids. Per germline, CDR1 SGDLS and CDR2 YYNGEE. The CDR3 DNA follows: TGTGCCAGCAGCGTAGTGTCTAGCCACAATGAGCAGTTCTTC. This encodes CASSVVSSHNEQFF. Full variable domain (remainder filled in from reference TRBV9 and TRBJ2-1): DSGVTQTPKHLITATGQRVTLRCSPRSGDLSVYWYQQSLDQGLQFLIQYYNGEERAKGNILERFSAQQFPDLHSELNLSSLELGDSALYFCASSVVSSHNEQFFGPGTRLTVL.

J is TRBJ1-4 and V is TRBV5-1; D ambiguous. The germline V gene encodes CDR1 SGHRS and CDR2 YFSETQ. V was pared by 1 base and J by 0 bases, with 7 bases between. The CDR3 sequence is 15 residues long. Written as DNA, the CDR3 is TGCGCCAGCAGCTTGTCTAGGTCAACTAATGAAAAACTGTTTTTT. This translates into CASSLSRSTNEKLFF.

This chain links TRBV28 with TRBJ1-4; 12 bases are shared with TRBD1. With 6 bases clipped from V and 4 bases from J, the junction kept 12 bases outside the gene matches. This CDR3 has 18 residues. The germline gives CDR1 MDHEN, CDR2 SYDVKM. CDR3 nucleotide sequence: TGTGCCAGCAGCCGATTGAGGGACAGGGGGCGCGGTAATGAAAAACTGTTTTTT. Encoded protein: CASSRLRDRGRGNEKLFF. Filled out from reference TRBV28 and TRBJ1-4, the complete variable domain reads DVKVTQSSRYLVKRTGEKVFLECVQDMDHENMFWYRQDPGLGLRLIYFSYDVKMKEKGDIPEGYSVSREKKERFSLILESASTNQTSMYLCASSRLRDRGRGNEKLFFGSGTQLSVL.

The V call is TRBV7-2, the J call TRBJ1-6; D might be TRBD1 (6 bases). The CDR3 is made up of 19 amino acids. CDR1 and CDR2 from the germline V gene are SGHTA and FQGNSA. V was cut by 5 bases and J by 5 bases, with 25 bases left in between. CDR3 protein: CASSRGGGPGTNNNSPLHF. Written as DNA, the CDR3 is TGTGCCAGCAGCCGGGGGGGAGGGCCCGGGACAAATAATAATTCACCCCTCCACTTT.

The chain uses TRBV5-5 and TRBJ1-1; possible D gene TRBD1, 6 bases. With 0 bases removed from V and 0 bases from J, the gap between germline ends came to 9 bases. Germline CDR1 is SGHKS and CDR2 is YYEKEE (reference sequence). The CDR3 runs to 15 residues. The CDR3 nucleotides are TGTGCCAGCAGCTTGGGCAGGGGAGTGAACACTGAAGCTTTCTTT. It is translated as CASSLGRGVNTEAFF.

This clone has only a few counts. V usage is TRBV5-1 and J usage is TRBJ2-5; 7 bases line up with TRBD1. V gave up 4 bases and J gave up 2 bases; unmatched junction bases: 14. Germline V gene sequence: CDR1 SGHRS, CDR2 YFSETQ. The CDR3 spans 17 residues. In DNA, the CDR3 is TGCGCCAGCAGCCCCACGACAGGGCCCAACGAACAAGAGACCCAGTACTTC. This sequence encodes CASSPTTGPNEQETQYF.

This chain links TRBV29-1 with TRBJ1-1; D is uncertain. The CDR3 loop spans 11 amino acids. The ends were cut back, 2 bases at V and 11 bases at J, with 12 bases in the middle. From germline, CDR1 is SQVTM and CDR2 ANQGSEA. The CDR3 loop is CSVELTIGAFF. The CDR3 DNA is TGCAGCGTTGAATTGACTATCGGGGCTTTCTTT.

Note on this clone: Germline and junction disagree at one end, which may indicate a read error. V is TRBV7-8 and J is TRBJ1-4; D remains ambiguous. CDR1 and CDR2 from the germline V gene are SGHVS and FQNEAQ. The length of the CDR3 is 16 residues. The CDR3 DNA is TGTGCCAGCAGCTTAGCGGGTCAGGCAACAAATGAAAAACTGTTTTTT. Protein sequence: CASSLAGQATNEKLFF.